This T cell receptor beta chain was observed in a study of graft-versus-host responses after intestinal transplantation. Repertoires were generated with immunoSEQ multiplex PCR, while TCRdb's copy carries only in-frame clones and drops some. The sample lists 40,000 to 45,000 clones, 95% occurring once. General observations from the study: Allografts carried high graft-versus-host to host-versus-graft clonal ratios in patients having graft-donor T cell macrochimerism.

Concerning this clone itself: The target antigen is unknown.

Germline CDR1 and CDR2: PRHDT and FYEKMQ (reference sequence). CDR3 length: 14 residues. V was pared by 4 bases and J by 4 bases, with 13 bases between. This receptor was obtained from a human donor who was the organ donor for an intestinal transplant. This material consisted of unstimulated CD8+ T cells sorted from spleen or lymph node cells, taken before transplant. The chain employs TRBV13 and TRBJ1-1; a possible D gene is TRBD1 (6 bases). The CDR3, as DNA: TGTGCCAGCAGCTACAGGGCCGGGACCACTGAAGCTTTCTTT. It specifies CASSYRAGTTEAFF.